A selection of T cell receptor beta chains follows, all from one sample in a study of vaccination effects on CD4 cells after COVID-19. The protocol was immunoSEQ multiplex PCR, while the TCRdb copy is restricted to in-frame clones and leaves out a portion. Among 20,000 to 30,000 clones listed, around 71% were seen once. These receptors have no known antigen. The specimen comprised CD4+ T cells from PBMCs cultured with HCoV-OC43 spike peptides, sampled before COVID-19 vaccination. These receptors were collected from a human donor who received a COVID-19 vaccine. The CDR3 runs from the conserved cysteine through the conserved F or W. Each record gives: CDR3 length, J gene, V gene, D gene, clone size, CDR3 protein, CDR3 DNA. The D gene is left open where the match is weak. Where a row states a size, it is once, few, many or the class of an expanded clone; other rows omit it.

16 | TRBJ1-5 | TRBV19 | . | . | CASSIIQGLGNQPQHF | TGTGCCAGTAGTATAATACAGGGTCTTGGCAATCAGCCCCAGCATTTT
15 | TRBJ1-3 | TRBV11-3 | . | . | CASSPHRFSGNTIYF | TGTGCCAGCAGCCCCCACAGATTCTCTGGAAACACCATATATTTT
12 | TRBJ1-4 | TRBV7-9 | . | . | CASRNTNEKLFF | TGTGCCAGCAGGAACACGAATGAAAAACTGTTTTTT
14 | TRBJ2-3 | TRBV18 | . | . | CASSPGTSPDTQYF | TGTGCCAGCTCACCCGGGACCTCTCCAGATACGCAGTATTTT
14 | TRBJ2-7 | TRBV15 | TRBD2 | . | CATSIAGGLYEQYF | TGTGCCACCAGCATAGCGGGGGGGCTCTACGAGCAGTACTTC
13 | TRBJ2-5 | TRBV2 | TRBD2 | once | CASSAGGVETQYF | TGTGCCAGCAGCGCGGGGGGCGTGGAGACCCAGTACTTC
12 | TRBJ2-2 | TRBV12-3/TRBV12-4 | . | . | CASTGDTGELFF | TGTGCCAGCACAGGGGACACCGGGGAGCTGTTTTTT
19 | TRBJ2-3 | TRBV9 | TRBD2 | . | CASSVMAGGPVISTDTQYF | TGTGCCAGCAGCGTAATGGCGGGGGGGCCAGTAATCAGCACAGATACGCAGTATTTT
12 | TRBJ1-4 | TRBV14 | . | . | CASSQVTGKLFF | TGTGCCAGCAGCCAAGTAACCGGAAAACTGTTTTTT
14 | TRBJ2-1 | TRBV6-5 | . | few | CASALAATINEQFF | TGTGCCAGTGCACTAGCCGCAACAATCAATGAGCAGTTCTTC
12 | TRBJ2-2 | TRBV27 | . | . | CASSLAAGELFF | TGTGCCAGCAGTTTAGCAGCCGGGGAGCTGTTTTTT
16 | TRBJ1-5 | TRBV11-2 | . | . | CASSLRSAGGDQPQHF | TGTGCCAGCAGCTTAAGATCGGCGGGGGGGGATCAGCCCCAGCATTTT
16 | TRBJ2-7 | TRBV7-2 | . | . | CASSFRETRISYEQYF | TGTGCCAGCAGCTTTAGAGAGACAAGGATATCCTACGAGCAGTACTTC